This T cell receptor (beta chain) was found in a study of T-cell reconstitution after alpha-beta-depleted transplantation in children. A library of TCRbeta sequences, prepared with unique molecular identifiers, was generated. TCRdb analysed the PCR reads with MiXCR anew, one entry per CDR3 protein. Among 250,000 to 400,000 distinct CDR3 sequences listed, roughly 25% were seen once. Germline loops: CDR1 LGHDT, CDR2 YNNKEL (reference sequence). Trimming took 4 bases from V and 11 from J, leaving 15 bases between them. The CDR3 runs to 13 residues. The sample here was PBMCs, mostly from graft donor cells, taken 180 days after TCRalphabeta/CD19-depleted stem cell transplant. The source is a male patient between 10 and 17 years old who had a stem cell transplant for acute lymphoblastic leukemia, so the T cells may come from the graft donor. The chain links TRBV3-1 to TRBJ2-4; D possibly corresponds to TRBD2 (6 bases). CDR3 nucleotides: TGTGCCAGCAGCCCCGCGGGACGCCGAGTTCAGTACTTC. Its protein product is CASSPAGRRVQYF.